A single sample is the source of the 30 T cell receptor beta chains below, sequenced in a study of T cells after yellow fever vaccination. TCRdb reprocessed the 5' RACE reads with MiXCR, giving one entry per CDR3 protein. The sample has some 200,000 distinct CDR3 sequences; roughly 3.3% are singletons. The sample consisted of CD4+ T cells sorted from PBMCs, taken 10 days after the yellow fever booster vaccination. The receptor set was obtained from a man aged 18 to 30 who received the YFV17D yellow fever vaccine.

This clonotype was observed at least ten times. The chain couples TRBV4-2 to TRBJ2-6; D tentatively reads TRBD1 or TRBD2 (5 bases each). There are 18 residues in the CDR3. The V gene's germline CDR1 is LGHNA and CDR2 YNFKEQ. Trimming removed 4 bases at V and 1 base at J, with 17 bases between. CDR3 coding DNA: TGTGCCAGCAGCCGCTCCCAGAGGGGCGGATCTGGGGCCAACGTCCTGACTTTC. It encodes CASSRSQRGGSGANVLTF.

A few counts support this clonotype. The rearrangement joins TRBV15 to TRBJ1-2; TRBD1 might be the D (5 bases). Germline V gene data show CDR1 as LNHNV and CDR2 as YYDKDF (reference sequence). This CDR3 is 14 amino acids long. V lost 3 bases, J lost 7 bases, and 15 bases lay in between. CDR3 in DNA: TGTGCCACCAGCAGCCCCGGGGGAGGGTTTGGCTACACCTTC. Amino acids: CATSSPGGGFGYTF.

This clonotype has ten or more counts. The CDR3 sequence is CASSGRGVLDEQYF. The CDR3 DNA reads as TGTGCCAGCAGTGGACGGGGGGTCTTGGACGAGCAGTACTTC. This sequence joins TRBV6-1 and TRBJ2-7, with 7 bases identical to TRBD2. The CDR3 is 14 residues long. V shed 4 bases and J 5 bases; nucleotides not matched to a gene: 8. Germline CDR1 and CDR2: MNHNS and SASEGT.

This clonotype occurred a few times. The chain has TRBV24-1 and TRBJ2-1; D might be TRBD2 (6 bases). Germline assignment: CDR1 KGHDR and CDR2 SFDVKD. This CDR3 spans 15 amino acids. Deletions cut 5 bases from V and 9 bases from J, with 19 bases between. CDR3 region: CATSALPGGTSEQFF. Written as DNA, the CDR3 is TGTGCCACCAGTGCCCTGCCAGGCGGGACTTCTGAGCAGTTCTTC.

This clonotype was recorded a few times. The genes are TRBV7-8 and TRBJ1-5; 10 bases are shared with TRBD1. With 5 bases clipped from V and 5 bases from J, the junction kept 12 bases outside the gene matches. This CDR3 is 17 amino acids long. The V gene's germline CDR1 is SGHVS and CDR2 FQNEAQ. Here the CDR3 reads CASSPGTGASSDQPQHF. The DNA for the CDR3 is TGTGCCAGCAGCCCCGGGACAGGGGCTAGTTCGGATCAGCCCCAGCATTTT.

This clonotype was seen repeatedly, ten times or more. V gene TRBV7-9 combines with J gene TRBJ2-3; no clear D gene. Trimming took off 6 bases at V and 6 bases at J, with 10 bases between the two ends. From germline, CDR1 is SEHNR and CDR2 FQNEAQ (reference sequence). The CDR3 is 12 residues long. The CDR3 DNA reads as TGTGCCAGCAGGCGGACGGTTGATACGCAGTATTTT. It specifies CASRRTVDTQYF.

This clonotype was seen repeatedly, ten times or more. The chain recombines TRBV18 with TRBJ2-5, with D perhaps matching TRBD2 (6 bases). CDR3 length: 13 amino acids. Germline CDR1 and CDR2: KGHSH and LQKENI. V lost 2 bases and J 5 bases, leaving 9 bases between the germline ends. CDR3 sequence reads: CASSPVGGETQYF. CDR3 coding DNA: TGTGCCAGCTCACCAGTCGGAGGGGAGACCCAGTACTTC.

In its sample, this clonotype was seen a few times. The chain is built from TRBV10-3 and TRBJ1-5; tentatively, D is TRBD1 (5 bases). The CDR3 runs to 18 residues. Germline values: CDR1 ENHRY, CDR2 SYGVKD. The germline V and J ends were trimmed by 4 bases and 0 bases, with 19 bases remaining between them. CDR3 bases: TGTGCCATCAGTGGAGGGGCTGGCGCCGGGAATAGCAATCAGCCCCAGCATTTT. This encodes CAISGGAGAGNSNQPQHF.

Ten or more counts support this clonotype. V gene TRBV10-2 combines with J gene TRBJ1-1; maybe TRBD1 (6 bases). Germline V gene sequence: CDR1 WSHSY, CDR2 SAAADI. V lost 8 bases and J lost 1, with 8 bases in between. The CDR3 runs to 12 residues. CDR3 in DNA: TGCGCCAGCCAGACAGGGAACACTGAAGCTTTCTTT. As protein: CASQTGNTEAFF.

Ten or more counts support this clonotype. The chain couples TRBV3-1 to TRBJ1-1; D might be TRBD1 (6 bases). CDR3 length: 15 residues. The ends were cut back, 1 base at V and 7 bases at J, with 16 bases in the middle. Germline CDR1 LGHDT, CDR2 YNNKEL (reference sequence). CDR3 bases: TGTGCCAGCAGCCAAGCGTTCTTAACAGGGAATGAAGCTTTCTTT. Protein sequence: CASSQAFLTGNEAFF.

This sequence joins TRBV11-2 and TRBJ2-7, with 10 positions matching TRBD1. Trimming at V came to 4 bases and at J to 3 bases, leaving 6 bases not matched to a gene. CDR1 and CDR2 from the germline V gene are SGHAT and FQNNGV. The CDR3 covers 15 residues. CDR3 region: CASSWGQGSIYEQYV. CDR3 DNA sequence: TGTGCCAGCAGCTGGGGACAGGGGTCGATCTACGAGCAGTACGTC.

This chain uses TRBV6-5 with TRBJ1-3; unclear D gene. V lost 7 bases to trimming and J lost 0 bases, with 13 bases between them. CDR1 is MNHEY, CDR2 SVGAGI, per germline. The CDR3 loop spans 15 amino acids. Here the CDR3 reads CASKSLGGSGNTIYF. Here the CDR3 DNA reads TGTGCCAGCAAGAGCTTGGGAGGCTCTGGAAACACCATATATTTT.

This clonotype was seen a handful of times. This chain joins TRBV5-6 and TRBJ2-7, with D perhaps matching TRBD1 (6 bases). The CDR3 runs 12 residues. The ends were cut back, 0 bases at V and 7 bases at J, with 8 bases in the middle. Germline V gene lookup returns CDR1 SGHDT and CDR2 YYEEEE. In DNA form, the CDR3 reads TGTGCCAGCAGCTTGGAGCAGGGGGAGCAGTACGTC. Encoded protein: CASSLEQGEQYV.

This clonotype was recorded a few times. The chain is built from TRBV20-1 and TRBJ1-6; D is unclear. V was pared by 0 bases and J by 10 bases, with 7 bases between. The germline V gene has CDR1 DFQATT and CDR2 SNEGSKA (reference sequence). The CDR3 is made up of 12 amino acids. The CDR3 bases are TGCAGTGCTAGAGATCGTGAGTCACCCCTCCACTTT. Amino acids: CSARDRESPLHF.

This clonotype was observed a few times. This chain joins TRBV20-1 and TRBJ2-1, with D tentatively TRBD1 (5 bases). Trimming removed 0 bases at V and 1 base at J, with 16 bases between. The CDR3 covers 17 residues. Germline V CDR1 and CDR2: DFQATT, SNEGSKA (reference sequence). CDR3 protein: CSARDPTGRGSYNEQFF. The CDR3 nucleotides read TGCAGTGCTAGAGACCCCACCGGTAGGGGTTCCTACAATGAGCAGTTCTTC.

This clonotype was counted only a few times. This chain links TRBV7-2 with TRBJ2-7; D not resolved. V lost 3 bases and J lost 0, with 6 bases in between. Germline CDR1 is SGHTA and CDR2 is FQGNSA. The CDR3 sequence is 13 residues long. CDR3 sequence: CASSFGFSYEQYV. The CDR3 DNA follows: TGTGCCAGCAGCTTTGGGTTCTCCTACGAGCAGTACGTC.

This clonotype was counted ten times or more. The genes are TRBV4-1 and TRBJ2-4; tentatively, D is TRBD1 or TRBD2 (6 bases each). CDR3 size: 17 residues. Germline CDR1 and CDR2: MGHRA and YSYEKL. Deletions cut 0 bases from V and 3 bases from J, with 15 bases between. CDR3 residues: CASSQEGWGANKNIQYF. CDR3 coding DNA: TGCGCCAGCAGCCAAGAAGGCTGGGGGGCGAACAAAAACATTCAGTACTTC.

This clonotype was seen many times. The rearrangement uses TRBV18 and TRBJ2-2, with TRBD1 matching over 10 bases. Germline V gene data show CDR1 as KGHSH and CDR2 as LQKENI. The CDR3 runs to 15 residues. The V segment lost 6 bases and the J segment 4 bases; nucleotides outside the gene matches: 5. The CDR3 sequence is CASSAGQGTTGELFF. Here the CDR3 DNA reads TGTGCCAGCTCGGCGGGACAGGGGACCACCGGGGAGCTGTTTTTT.

The sample holds many counts of this clonotype. The chain combines TRBV7-9 with TRBJ2-1, with 10 bases matching TRBD2. The CDR3 has 18 amino acids. The ends lost 1 base at V and 4 bases at J; junction bases unmatched: 10. Germline lookup yields CDR1 SEHNR and CDR2 FQNEAQ (reference sequence). The CDR3 nucleotides read TGTGCCAGCAGCTTAGGGAGCTATAGCGGGGGGTCTTACAATGAGCAGTTCTTC. It is translated as CASSLGSYSGGSYNEQFF.

The sample holds many counts of this clonotype. The chain joins TRBV12-3 or TRBV12-4 to TRBJ2-7; D gene unclear. V was trimmed by 5 bases and J by 6 bases, leaving 11 bases between them. CDR3 length: 12 residues. CDR3 residues: CASSPLIGEQYF. The CDR3 region has the DNA TGTGCCAGCAGTCCCCTGATCGGCGAGCAGTACTTC.

This clonotype was counted only a few times. CDR3 coding DNA: TGTGCCAGCAGCTTTAATCGGGGGGCGACTGGAAACACCATATATTTT. Protein: CASSFNRGATGNTIYF. The chain uses TRBV5-5 and TRBJ1-3; D is possibly TRBD1 (6 bases). The germline gives CDR1 SGHKS, CDR2 YYEKEE (reference sequence). Trimming stripped 2 bases from V and 2 bases from J, with 14 bases between. This CDR3 has 16 residues.

V gene TRBV6-5 combines with J gene TRBJ2-1; D may be TRBD1 (5 bases). Germline V gene sequence: CDR1 MNHEY, CDR2 SVGAGI. V was shortened by 2 bases and J by 13 bases, with 12 bases between the two germline ends. CDR3 length equals 12 residues. The CDR3 here is CASSYIRGTQFF. Written as DNA, the CDR3 is TGTGCCAGCAGTTACATTAGGGGCACACAGTTCTTC.

This clonotype appeared a few times. The chain uses TRBV19 and TRBJ1-2, with D tentatively TRBD1 (6 bases). Trimming left V 6 bases short and J 2 bases short, with 13 bases between. The germline gives CDR1 LNHDA, CDR2 SQIVND (reference sequence). The CDR3 consists of 14 residues. CDR3 bases: TGTGCCAGTAGGTCTAACAGGGCCAACTATGGCTACACCTTC. It codes for CASRSNRANYGYTF. Filled out from reference TRBV19 and TRBJ1-2, the complete variable domain reads DGGITQSPKYLFRKEGQNVTLSCEQNLNHDAMYWYRQDPGQGLRLIYYSQIVNDFQKGDIAEGYSVSREKKESFPLTVTSAQKNPTAFYLCASRSNRANYGYTFGSGTRLTVV.

The V and J genes are TRBV7-2 and TRBJ2-3; 9 bases match TRBD2. CDR1 and CDR2 (germline): SGHTA, FQGNSA. Trimming cost V 0 bases and J 5 bases; bases outside gene matches: 9. This CDR3 is 17 amino acids long. In nucleotides, the CDR3 is TGTGCCAGCAGCTTAGCGCCGCGGGGGGGTGGGAAAGATACGCAGTATTTT. Its translation: CASSLAPRGGGKDTQYF.

This clonotype was found many times. The genes are TRBV7-9 and TRBJ1-4; D not certain. The CDR3 has 12 amino acids. Trimming shortened V by 8 bases and J by 8 bases, and 12 bases separated the two germline ends. Germline V gives CDR1 SEHNR, CDR2 FQNEAQ (reference sequence). The CDR3 nucleotides read TGTGCCAGCGGCGATGATGAGGAAAAACTGTTTTTT. It encodes CASGDDEEKLFF. The full variable domain, its missing parts supplied by reference TRBV7-9 and TRBJ1-4, is DTGVSQNPRHKITKRGQNVTFRCDPISEHNRLYWYRQTLGQGPEFLTYFQNEAQLEKSRLLSDRFSAERPKGSFSTLEIQRTEQGDSAMYLCASGDDEEKLFFGSGTQLSVL.

At least ten counts were recorded for this clonotype. The chain couples TRBV6-2 or TRBV6-3 to TRBJ2-1, with unresolved D. The V and J ends lost 5 bases and 5 bases respectively, with 16 bases between them. The CDR3 sequence is 15 residues long. Germline V gene sequence: CDR1 MNHEY, CDR2 SVGEGT. The CDR3 region has the DNA TGTGCCAGCAGTCCTGTCTGGCCTCGGCACAATGAGCAGTTCTTC. Translated, it gives CASSPVWPRHNEQFF.

This clonotype was seen a handful of times. J is TRBJ1-4 and V is TRBV6-6; 9 bases are shared with TRBD1. CDR1 and CDR2 from the germline V gene are MNHNY and SVGAGI (reference sequence). The J segment lost 7 bases and the V segment lost 2 bases, leaving 11 bases of the junction unmatched. The CDR3 contains 17 residues. CDR3 coding DNA: TGTGCCAGCAGTTACATCGGCAGTTCGACAGGGGGTGAAAAACTGTTTTTT. It specifies CASSYIGSSTGGEKLFF.

This clonotype was recorded many times. CDR3 residues: CASSASGTSQYF. The CDR3, as DNA: TGTGCCAGCAGTGCCTCCGGGACTAGCCAGTATTTT. The genes are TRBV6-4 and TRBJ2-3; 9 bases line up with TRBD2. Per the germline V gene, CDR1 is MRHNA and CDR2 is SNTAGT. The V segment lost 4 bases and the J segment 12 bases; nucleotides outside the gene matches: 5. This CDR3 contains 12 residues.

This clonotype was observed many times. This chain uses TRBV5-1 with TRBJ1-4, with 7 bases that match TRBD1. The length of the CDR3 is 17 residues. V was clipped by 4 bases and J by 0 bases; unmatched bases: 9. The V gene's germline CDR1 is SGHRS and CDR2 YFSETQ. CDR3: CASSPGQAFATNEKLFF. In DNA, the CDR3 is TGCGCCAGCAGCCCCGGACAGGCCTTTGCAACTAATGAAAAACTGTTTTTT.

Notes on this clonotype: A much larger clone differs from this one at a single base, so this may be a read error. This chain links TRBV6-2 or TRBV6-3 with TRBJ2-7; D is perhaps TRBD1 (5 bases). From germline, CDR1 is MNHEY and CDR2 SVGEGT. Trimming left V 4 bases short and J 6 bases short, with 16 bases between. The CDR3 is 14 residues long. Here the CDR3 DNA reads TGTGCCAGCAGTTCGAGTGTCATTCAGGGCGAGCAGTACTTC. Its protein is CASSSSVIQGEQYF.